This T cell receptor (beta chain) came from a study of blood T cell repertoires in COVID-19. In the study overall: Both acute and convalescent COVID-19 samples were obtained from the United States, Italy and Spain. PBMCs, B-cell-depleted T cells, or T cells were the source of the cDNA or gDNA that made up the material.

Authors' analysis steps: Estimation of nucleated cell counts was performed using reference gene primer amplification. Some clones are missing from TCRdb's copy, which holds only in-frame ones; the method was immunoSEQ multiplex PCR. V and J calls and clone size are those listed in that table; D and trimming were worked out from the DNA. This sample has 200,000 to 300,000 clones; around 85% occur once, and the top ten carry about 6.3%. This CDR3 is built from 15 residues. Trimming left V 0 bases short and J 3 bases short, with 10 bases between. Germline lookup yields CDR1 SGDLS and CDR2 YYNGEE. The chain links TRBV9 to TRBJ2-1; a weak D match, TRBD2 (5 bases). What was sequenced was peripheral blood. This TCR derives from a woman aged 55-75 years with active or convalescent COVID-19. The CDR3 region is CASSVVSGSYNEQFF. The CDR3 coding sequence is TGTGCCAGCAGCGTAGTGAGTGGGAGCTACAATGAGCAGTTCTTC.